These T cell receptor beta chains were read from a single sample in a study of blood T cell repertoires in COVID-19. TCRdb's copy holds only in-frame clones and misses some; the assay was immunoSEQ multiplex PCR. Of some 48,000 clones in the sample, more than 70% were seen once. The source material was peripheral blood. The origin of the receptors is a human donor in a cohort sampled during active COVID-19. The CDR3 runs from the conserved cysteine through the conserved F or W. Fields, in order: J gene, V gene, D gene, CDR3 DNA, CDR3 protein. D genes are given only for firm matches.

J: TRBJ1-5; V: TRBV19; D: TRBD1; DNA: TGTGCCAGTAGGCCGACAGGGGGAAATCAGCCCCAGCATTTT; CDR3: CASRPTGGNQPQHF
J: TRBJ2-5; V: TRBV10-3; D: TRBD2; DNA: TGTGCCATCAGTTTGGCGCGGGGGGGCAGGGAGACCCAGTACTTC; CDR3: CAISLARGGRETQYF
J: TRBJ2-1; V: TRBV6-2/TRBV6-3; D: NA; DNA: TGTGCCAGCAGTTACCTAGCCTCCTACAATGAGCAGTTCTTC; CDR3: CASSYLASYNEQFF
J: TRBJ2-5; V: TRBV12-3/TRBV12-4; D: NA; DNA: TGTGCCACCTCGACAGTGCAAGAGACCCAGTACTTC; CDR3: CATSTVQETQYF
J: TRBJ2-7; V: TRBV28; D: NA; DNA: TGTGCCAGCAGACCGGGATCGTCCTACGAGCAGTACTTC; CDR3: CASRPGSSYEQYF
J: TRBJ1-2; V: TRBV2; D: TRBD1; DNA: TGTGCCAGCAGTCCGGACAGGGGTGCCTATGGCTACACCTTC; CDR3: CASSPDRGAYGYTF
J: TRBJ2-1; V: TRBV5-1; D: TRBD2; DNA: TGCGCCAGCAGCTCACAACTAGCGGGAGCTCGCAATGAGCAGTTCTTC; CDR3: CASSSQLAGARNEQFF
J: TRBJ2-3; V: TRBV24-1; D: NA; DNA: TGTGCCACCCAAGGCGGGACCACAGATACGCAGTATTTT; CDR3: CATQGGTTDTQYF
J: TRBJ1-1; V: TRBV11-2; D: NA; DNA: TGTGCCAGCAGCTCACGGGGAGGGGGGTACACTGAAGCTTTCTTT; CDR3: CASSSRGGGYTEAFF
J: TRBJ1-2; V: TRBV2; D: TRBD1; DNA: TGTGCCAGCAGTTGGACAGGGAGGGATGGCTACACCTTC; CDR3: CASSWTGRDGYTF
J: TRBJ1-1; V: TRBV5-1; D: TRBD1; DNA: TGCGCCAGCAGCCTGACGGCCAGGGGGGACACTGAAGCTTTCTTT; CDR3: CASSLTARGDTEAFF
J: TRBJ1-4; V: TRBV7-9; D: NA; DNA: TGTGCTAGCAGCCCAACCAGTGCAACTAATGAAAAACTGTTTTTT; CDR3: CASSPTSATNEKLFF
J: TRBJ1-5; V: TRBV3-1/TRBV3-2; D: NA; DNA: TGTGCCAGCAGCCGGAAGGGGAGCAATCAGCCCCAGCATTTT; CDR3: CASSRKGSNQPQHF
J: TRBJ2-7; V: TRBV7-2; D: NA; DNA: TGTGCCAGCAGCCTAGTAGTCGAGCAGTACTTC; CDR3: CASSLVVEQYF
J: TRBJ2-7; V: TRBV3-1/TRBV3-2; D: TRBD2; DNA: TGTGCCAGCAGCCACATTCGCGGGGGGGCGGGAGAGCAGTACTTC; CDR3: CASSHIRGGAGEQYF
J: TRBJ1-3; V: TRBV25-1; D: NA; DNA: TGTGCCAGTGGCCCACAGGGAATTGGAAACACCATATATTTT; CDR3: CASGPQGIGNTIYF
J: TRBJ2-7; V: TRBV6-5; D: NA; DNA: TGTGCCAGCACCGAGACCAGGGTGGGTGGCGAGCAGTACTTC; CDR3: CASTETRVGGEQYF
J: TRBJ2-1; V: TRBV18; D: TRBD1; DNA: TGTGCCAGCTCACCGGGACAGGGGACCTACAATGAGCAGTTCTTC; CDR3: CASSPGQGTYNEQFF
J: TRBJ1-2; V: TRBV5-1; D: TRBD1; DNA: TGCGCCAGCAGCTTGGACGTCGGGACAGGGTATGGCTACACCTTC; CDR3: CASSLDVGTGYGYTF